This is a list of T cell receptor beta chains from one sample in a study of blood T cell repertoires in COVID-19. Libraries were prepared by immunoSEQ multiplex PCR; TCRdb keeps only in-frame clonotypes and omits some of them. The table records around 190,000 clones, around 85% of them present only once. The sample taken for sequencing was peripheral blood. These receptors all stem from a woman in her sixties or seventies with acute or convalescent COVID-19. The CDR3 runs from the conserved cysteine through the conserved F or W. Fields, in order: V gene, J gene, CDR3 length, CDR3 protein.

v_gene: TRBV6-5
j_gene: TRBJ2-2
len: 15
CDR3aa: CASSTRDRDTGELFF

v_gene: TRBV25-1
j_gene: TRBJ2-1
len: 15
CDR3aa: CASSEPGVAGNEQFF

v_gene: TRBV6-1
j_gene: TRBJ1-2
len: 13
CDR3aa: CASSETGNYGYTF

v_gene: TRBV7-2
j_gene: TRBJ2-1
len: 15
CDR3aa: CASSLAPTGVSEQFF

v_gene: TRBV28
j_gene: TRBJ1-2
len: 15
CDR3aa: CASTSAGLIAYGYTF

v_gene: TRBV5-1
j_gene: TRBJ1-2
len: 13
CDR3aa: CASSSDRVRGYTF

v_gene: TRBV3-1/TRBV3-2
j_gene: TRBJ1-4
len: 16
CDR3aa: CASSQVILKGDEKLFF

v_gene: TRBV2
j_gene: TRBJ1-2
len: 12
CDR3aa: CASSEPRGGYTF

v_gene: TRBV5-4
j_gene: TRBJ2-7
len: 15
CDR3aa: CASSLGGLGETEQYF

v_gene: TRBV11-2
j_gene: TRBJ1-2
len: 14
CDR3aa: CASSSTGIGYGYTF

v_gene: TRBV19
j_gene: TRBJ1-1
len: 16
CDR3aa: CASSIYWAMGRTEAFF

v_gene: TRBV5-1
j_gene: TRBJ1-1
len: 16
CDR3aa: CASSSRTGARNTEAFF

v_gene: TRBV14
j_gene: TRBJ2-7
len: 14
CDR3aa: CASSQYLGSFEQYF

v_gene: TRBV15
j_gene: TRBJ2-5
len: 14
CDR3aa: CATSSGQGRRTQYF

v_gene: TRBV6-6
j_gene: TRBJ1-4
len: 14
CDR3aa: CASSYSGQDEKLFF

v_gene: TRBV20-1
j_gene: TRBJ2-1
len: 14
CDR3aa: CSASAAGIYNEQFF

v_gene: TRBV6-6
j_gene: TRBJ2-7
len: 14
CDR3aa: CASSRDRAGYEQYF

v_gene: TRBV5-1
j_gene: TRBJ1-3
len: 16
CDR3aa: CASSLDPGLSGNTIYF

v_gene: TRBV4-2
j_gene: TRBJ1-2
len: 13
CDR3aa: CASSQERGGGYTF

v_gene: TRBV6-5
j_gene: TRBJ2-7
len: 15
CDR3aa: CASTPGASGAYEQYF

v_gene: TRBV7-6
j_gene: TRBJ2-5
len: 15
CDR3aa: CASSSMTGARVSQYF

v_gene: TRBV6-1
j_gene: TRBJ1-5
len: 16
CDR3aa: CASSGTATYSNQPQHF

v_gene: TRBV6-5
j_gene: TRBJ2-3
len: 13
CDR3aa: CASGGQSTDTQYF

v_gene: TRBV11-3
j_gene: TRBJ2-2
len: 15
CDR3aa: CASSLGQGNTGELFF

v_gene: TRBV15
j_gene: TRBJ1-2
len: 15
CDR3aa: CATRFNTGEAYGYTF

v_gene: TRBV7-3
j_gene: TRBJ2-1
len: 15
CDR3aa: CASSPNSGGYNEQFF

v_gene: TRBV5-1
j_gene: TRBJ1-4
len: 16
CDR3aa: CASSLGGTATNEKLFF

v_gene: TRBV28
j_gene: TRBJ1-6
len: 15
CDR3aa: CASSLGGTSNSPLHF

v_gene: TRBV19
j_gene: TRBJ1-5
len: 14
CDR3aa: CASRGGQGNQPQHF

v_gene: TRBV28
j_gene: TRBJ1-5
len: 14
CDR3aa: CASSFLQTNQPQHF

v_gene: TRBV30
j_gene: TRBJ1-4
len: 13
CDR3aa: CAQNGGDNEKLFF

v_gene: TRBV7-9
j_gene: TRBJ2-2
len: 15
CDR3aa: CASSSAGVFPGELFF

v_gene: TRBV6-1
j_gene: TRBJ1-1
len: 14
CDR3aa: CASSEQGASTEAFF

v_gene: TRBV5-1
j_gene: TRBJ2-1
len: 15
CDR3aa: CASSWGLAGADEQFF

v_gene: TRBV3-1/TRBV3-2
j_gene: TRBJ2-7
len: 14
CDR3aa: CASSNGQGPYEQYF

v_gene: TRBV27
j_gene: TRBJ2-2
len: 16
CDR3aa: CASRNHETSGTGELFF

v_gene: TRBV6-5
j_gene: TRBJ1-1
len: 14
CDR3aa: CASSYYPGNTEAFF

v_gene: TRBV5-1
j_gene: TRBJ1-1
len: 16
CDR3aa: CASSSGSTGGSTEAFF

v_gene: TRBV16
j_gene: TRBJ1-6
len: 15
CDR3aa: CASSQEGSGNSPLHF

v_gene: TRBV30
j_gene: TRBJ2-1
len: 20
CDR3aa: CAWSVQAGTSGTVRGNEQFF

v_gene: TRBV15
j_gene: TRBJ2-1
len: 16
CDR3aa: CATSRGELAGVGEQFF

v_gene: TRBV15
j_gene: TRBJ2-3
len: 14
CDR3aa: CAIGFGPSADTQYF

v_gene: TRBV19
j_gene: TRBJ2-5
len: 12
CDR3aa: CAFQTSKETQYF

v_gene: TRBV7-2
j_gene: TRBJ2-7
len: 14
CDR3aa: CASSPWTEVYEQYF

v_gene: TRBV10-2
j_gene: TRBJ1-4
len: 14
CDR3aa: CASSEGGDGEKLFF

v_gene: TRBV19
j_gene: TRBJ2-7
len: 11
CDR3aa: CASSSRDLVYF

v_gene: TRBV29-1
j_gene: TRBJ1-1
len: 13
CDR3aa: CSVDTARGTEAFF

v_gene: TRBV3-1/TRBV3-2
j_gene: TRBJ2-1
len: 13
CDR3aa: CASSSWANDEQFF

v_gene: TRBV6-5
j_gene: TRBJ2-1
len: 14
CDR3aa: CASRSGTLGGEQFF

v_gene: TRBV5-4
j_gene: TRBJ2-6
len: 18
CDR3aa: CASSGGGRPGSGANVLTF

v_gene: TRBV28
j_gene: TRBJ1-1
len: 13
CDR3aa: CASEEHMNTEAFF

v_gene: TRBV2
j_gene: TRBJ1-2
len: 16
CDR3aa: CASSAFNRASGYGYTF